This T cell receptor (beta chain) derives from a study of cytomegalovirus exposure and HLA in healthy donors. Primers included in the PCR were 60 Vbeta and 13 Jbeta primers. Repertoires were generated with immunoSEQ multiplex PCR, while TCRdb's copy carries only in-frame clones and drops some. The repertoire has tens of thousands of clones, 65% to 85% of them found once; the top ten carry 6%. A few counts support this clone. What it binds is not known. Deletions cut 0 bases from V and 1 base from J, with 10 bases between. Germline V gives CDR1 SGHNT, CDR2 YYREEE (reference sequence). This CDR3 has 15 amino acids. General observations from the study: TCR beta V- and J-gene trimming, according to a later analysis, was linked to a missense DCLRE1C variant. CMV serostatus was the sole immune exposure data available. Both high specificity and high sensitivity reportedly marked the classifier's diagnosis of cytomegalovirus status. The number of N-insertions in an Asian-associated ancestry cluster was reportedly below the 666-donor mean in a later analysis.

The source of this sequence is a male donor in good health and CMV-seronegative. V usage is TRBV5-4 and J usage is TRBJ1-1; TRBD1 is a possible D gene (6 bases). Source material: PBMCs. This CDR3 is CASSLGIGGNTEAFF. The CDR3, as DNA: TGTGCCAGCAGCTTGGGGATAGGGGGGAACACTGAAGCTTTCTTT.